The present entry profiles one T cell receptor beta chain with its context. CDR3 size: 12 residues. Germline CDR1 and CDR2: MNHNS and SASEGT. Between the trimmed V and J ends, which lost 1 base and 9 bases, there was a span of 9 bases. The data were taken from a study of cytomegalovirus exposure and HLA in healthy donors. Clones were sequenced by immunoSEQ multiplex PCR, and TCRdb holds only the in-frame ones, with some missing. The sample includes tens of thousands of clones, about 94% of them seen just once. Sequencing input: PBMCs. This chain connects TRBV6-1 to TRBJ1-2; the D is unclear. This receptor was identified in a man between 18 and 35 years old in good health and CMV-seropositive. Written as DNA, the CDR3 is TGTGCCAGCAGTGAAGTTATTATTAGCTACACCTTC. Its translation: CASSEVIISYTF.